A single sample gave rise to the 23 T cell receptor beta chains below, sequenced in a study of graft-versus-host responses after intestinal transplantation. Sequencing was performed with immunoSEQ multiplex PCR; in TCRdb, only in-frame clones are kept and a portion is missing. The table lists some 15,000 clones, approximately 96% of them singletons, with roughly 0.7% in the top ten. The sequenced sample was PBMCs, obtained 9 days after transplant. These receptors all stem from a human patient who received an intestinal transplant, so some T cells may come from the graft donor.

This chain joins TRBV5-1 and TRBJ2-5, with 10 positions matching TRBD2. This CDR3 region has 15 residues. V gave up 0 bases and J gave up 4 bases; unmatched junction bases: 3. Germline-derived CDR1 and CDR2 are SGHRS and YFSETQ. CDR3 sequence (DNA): TGCGCCAGCAGCTTGGTAGGGACTAGCGCAGAGACCCAGTACTTC. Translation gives CASSLVGTSAETQYF.

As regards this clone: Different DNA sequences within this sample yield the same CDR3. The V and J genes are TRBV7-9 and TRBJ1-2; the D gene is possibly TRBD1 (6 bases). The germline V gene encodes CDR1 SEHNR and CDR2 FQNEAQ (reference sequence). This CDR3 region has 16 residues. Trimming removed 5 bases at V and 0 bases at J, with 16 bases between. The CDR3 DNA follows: TGTGCCAGCAGCGACCCGGGGCAGGGGACTAACTATGGCTACACCTTC. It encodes CASSDPGQGTNYGYTF.

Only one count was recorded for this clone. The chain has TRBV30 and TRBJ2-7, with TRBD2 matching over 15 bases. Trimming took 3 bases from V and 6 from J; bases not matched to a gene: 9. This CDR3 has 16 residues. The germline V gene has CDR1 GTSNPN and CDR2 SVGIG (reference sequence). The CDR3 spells CAWRSGTSGRWSEQYF. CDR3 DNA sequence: TGTGCCTGGAGGTCTGGGACTAGCGGGAGGTGGAGCGAGCAGTACTTC.

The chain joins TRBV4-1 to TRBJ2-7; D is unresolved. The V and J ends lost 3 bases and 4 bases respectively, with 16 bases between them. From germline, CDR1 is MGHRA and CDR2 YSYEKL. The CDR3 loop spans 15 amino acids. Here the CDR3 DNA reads TGCGCCAGCAGCCACGGCTTGGGTAGCCAGTACGAGCAGTACTTC. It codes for CASSHGLGSQYEQYF.

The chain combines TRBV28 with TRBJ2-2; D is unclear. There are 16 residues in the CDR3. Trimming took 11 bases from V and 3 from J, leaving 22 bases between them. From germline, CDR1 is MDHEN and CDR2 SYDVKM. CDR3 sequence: CAAQHPPGLDTGELFF. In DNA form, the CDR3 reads TGTGCCGCACAGCACCCCCCTGGGTTAGACACCGGGGAGCTGTTTTTT. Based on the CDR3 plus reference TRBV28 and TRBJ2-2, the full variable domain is DVKVTQSSRYLVKRTGEKVFLECVQDMDHENMFWYRQDPGLGLRLIYFSYDVKMKEKGDIPEGYSVSREKKERFSLILESASTNQTSMYLCAAQHPPGLDTGELFFGEGSRLTVL.

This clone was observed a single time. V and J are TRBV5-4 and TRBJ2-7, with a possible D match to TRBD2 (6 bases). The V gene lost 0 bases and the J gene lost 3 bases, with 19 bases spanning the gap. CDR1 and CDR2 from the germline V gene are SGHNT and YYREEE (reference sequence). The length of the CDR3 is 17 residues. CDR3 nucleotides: TGTGCCAGCAGCTTGGCCCCTAGCGTCGGGAGCTTCTACGAGCAGTACTTC. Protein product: CASSLAPSVGSFYEQYF.

This CDR3 reads CASSLQRIDTQYF. CDR3 DNA sequence: TGTGCCAGCAGCTTACAGCGGATAGATACGCAGTATTTT. The chain recombines TRBV13 with TRBJ2-3; D may be TRBD2 (5 bases). The V end was cut by 2 bases, the J end by 5 bases, with 8 bases between. CDR1 is PRHDT, CDR2 FYEKMQ, per germline (reference sequence). The CDR3 covers 13 residues.

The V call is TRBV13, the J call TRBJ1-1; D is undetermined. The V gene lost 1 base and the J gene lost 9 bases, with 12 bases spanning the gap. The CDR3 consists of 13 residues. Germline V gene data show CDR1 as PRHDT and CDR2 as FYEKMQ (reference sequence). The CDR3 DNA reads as TGTGCCAGCAGCTTAGAGGGTGGGATGAAAGCTTTCTTT. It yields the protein CASSLEGGMKAFF.

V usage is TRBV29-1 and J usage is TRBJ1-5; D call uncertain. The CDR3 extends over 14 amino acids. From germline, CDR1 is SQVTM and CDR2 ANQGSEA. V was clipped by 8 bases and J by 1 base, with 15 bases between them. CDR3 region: CSPPALLSNQPQHF. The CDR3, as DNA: TGCAGCCCCCCGGCACTTTTAAGCAATCAGCCCCAGCATTTT.

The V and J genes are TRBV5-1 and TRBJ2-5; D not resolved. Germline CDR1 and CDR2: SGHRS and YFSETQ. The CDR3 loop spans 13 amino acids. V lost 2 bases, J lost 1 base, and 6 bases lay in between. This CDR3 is CASSFHVQETQYF. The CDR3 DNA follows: TGCGCCAGCAGCTTTCACGTCCAAGAGACCCAGTACTTC. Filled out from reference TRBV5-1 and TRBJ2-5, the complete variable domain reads KAGVTQTPRYLIKTRGQQVTLSCSPISGHRSVSWYQQTPGQGLQFLFEYFSETQRNKGNFPGRFSGRQFSNSRSEMNVSTLELGDSALYLCASSFHVQETQYFGPGTRLLVL.

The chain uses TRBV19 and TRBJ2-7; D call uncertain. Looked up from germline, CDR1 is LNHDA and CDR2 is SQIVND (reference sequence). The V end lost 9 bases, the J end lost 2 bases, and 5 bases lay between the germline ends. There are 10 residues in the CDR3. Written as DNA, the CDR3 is TGTGCCAGAGTACCCTACGAGCAGTACTTC. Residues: CARVPYEQYF.

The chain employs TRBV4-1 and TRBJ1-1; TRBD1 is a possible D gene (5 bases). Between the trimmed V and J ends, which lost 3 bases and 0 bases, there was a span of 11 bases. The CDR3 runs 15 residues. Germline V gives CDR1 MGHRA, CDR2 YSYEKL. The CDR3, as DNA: TGCGCCAGCAGCCAGCAGGAGGGGCTGAACACTGAAGCTTTCTTT. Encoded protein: CASSQQEGLNTEAFF.

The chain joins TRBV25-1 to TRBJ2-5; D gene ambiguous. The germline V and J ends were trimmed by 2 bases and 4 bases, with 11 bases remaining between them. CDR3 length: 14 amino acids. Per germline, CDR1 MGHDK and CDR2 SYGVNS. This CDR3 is CASSERRAVETQYF. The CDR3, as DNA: TGTGCCAGCAGTGAACGAAGGGCGGTAGAGACCCAGTACTTC.

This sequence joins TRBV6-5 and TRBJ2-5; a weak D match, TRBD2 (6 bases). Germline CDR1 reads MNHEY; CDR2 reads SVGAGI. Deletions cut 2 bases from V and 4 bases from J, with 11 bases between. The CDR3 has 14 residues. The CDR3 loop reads CASSYTLASETQYF. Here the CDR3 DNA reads TGTGCCAGCAGTTACACTCTAGCGTCAGAGACCCAGTACTTC.

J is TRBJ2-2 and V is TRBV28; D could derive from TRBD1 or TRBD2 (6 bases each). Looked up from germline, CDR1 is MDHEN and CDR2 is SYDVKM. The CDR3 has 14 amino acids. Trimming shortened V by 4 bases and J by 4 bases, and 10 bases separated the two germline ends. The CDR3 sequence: CASSYGGPTGELFF. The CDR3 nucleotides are TGTGCCAGCAGTTATGGGGGGCCCACCGGGGAGCTGTTTTTT.

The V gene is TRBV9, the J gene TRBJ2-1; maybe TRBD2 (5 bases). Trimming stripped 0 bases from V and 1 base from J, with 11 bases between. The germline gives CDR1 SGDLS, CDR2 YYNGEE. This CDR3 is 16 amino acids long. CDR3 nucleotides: TGTGCCAGCAGCGTAGCCAGCGGCCCATCCTACAATGAGCAGTTCTTC. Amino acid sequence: CASSVASGPSYNEQFF.

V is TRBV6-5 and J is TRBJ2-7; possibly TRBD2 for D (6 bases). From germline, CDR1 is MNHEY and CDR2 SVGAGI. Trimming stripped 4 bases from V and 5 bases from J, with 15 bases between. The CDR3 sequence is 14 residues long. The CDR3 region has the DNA TGTGCCAGCAGTTTTACTAGCATCGCCCACGAGCAGTACTTC. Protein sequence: CASSFTSIAHEQYF.

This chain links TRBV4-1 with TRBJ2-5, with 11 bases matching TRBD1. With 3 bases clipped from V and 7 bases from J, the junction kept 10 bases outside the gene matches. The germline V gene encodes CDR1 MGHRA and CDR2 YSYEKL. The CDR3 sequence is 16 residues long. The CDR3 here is CASSHPRTGGAGTQYF. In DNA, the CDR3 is TGCGCCAGCAGCCACCCGAGGACAGGGGGCGCCGGGACCCAGTACTTC.

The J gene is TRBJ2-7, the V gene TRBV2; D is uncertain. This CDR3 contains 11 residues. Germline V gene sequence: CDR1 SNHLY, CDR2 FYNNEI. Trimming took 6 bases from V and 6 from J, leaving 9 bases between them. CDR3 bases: TGTGCCAGCAGCCTGGCGCCCGAGCAGTACTTC. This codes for CASSLAPEQYF. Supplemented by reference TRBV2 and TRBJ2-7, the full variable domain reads EPEVTQTPSHQVTQMGQEVILRCVPISNHLYFYWYRQILGQKVEFLVSFYNNEISEKSEIFDDQFSVERPDGSNFTLKIRSTKLEDSAMYFCASSLAPEQYFGPGTRLTVT.

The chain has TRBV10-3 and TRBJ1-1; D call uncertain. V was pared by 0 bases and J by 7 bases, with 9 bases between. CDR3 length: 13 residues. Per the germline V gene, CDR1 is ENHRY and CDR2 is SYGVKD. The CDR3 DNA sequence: TGTGCCATCAGTGAGTCGCAGGCCGATGAAGCTTTCTTT. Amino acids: CAISESQADEAFF.

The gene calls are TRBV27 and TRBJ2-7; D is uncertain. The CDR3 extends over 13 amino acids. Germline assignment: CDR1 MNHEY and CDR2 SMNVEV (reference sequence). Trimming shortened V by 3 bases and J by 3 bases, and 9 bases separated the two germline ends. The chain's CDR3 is CASSFSNGYEQYF. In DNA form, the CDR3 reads TGTGCCAGCAGTTTTAGTAACGGCTACGAGCAGTACTTC.

CDR3 nucleotide sequence: TGCAGCGTTGAAGGGGGACTAACTTCCCCCTACGAGCAGTACTTC. Its protein product is CSVEGGLTSPYEQYF. The V and J genes are TRBV29-1 and TRBJ2-7; 7 bases match TRBD2. The CDR3 is made up of 15 amino acids. Unmatched junction bases numbered 8, after V lost 1 base and J lost 2 bases. Germline CDR1 is SQVTM and CDR2 is ANQGSEA.

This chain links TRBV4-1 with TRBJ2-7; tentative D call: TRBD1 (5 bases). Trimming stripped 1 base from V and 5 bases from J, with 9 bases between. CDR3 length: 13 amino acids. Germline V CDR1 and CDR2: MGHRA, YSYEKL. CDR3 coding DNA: TGCGCCAGCAGCCAAGGACAGCAGGACGAGCAGTACTTC. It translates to CASSQGQQDEQYF.